These T cell receptor beta chains were read from a single sample in a study of blood T cell repertoires in COVID-19. Here immunoSEQ multiplex PCR was the method, and the copy in TCRdb shows in-frame clones only, minus some. The repertoire consists of around 84,000 clones, with around 80% occurring once and the leading ten covering 39%. The sample was peripheral blood. These receptors all come from a man at least 80 years old with active or convalescent COVID-19. The CDR3 runs from the conserved cysteine through the conserved F or W. Only part of the rows carry a size: once, few, many, or a class if the clone is expanded.

j_call clone_size v_call cdr3_aa
TRBJ1-2 . TRBV28 CASSTSGQGWIGYTF
TRBJ1-3 . TRBV7-6 CASSSRPGQGPLGSGNTIYF
TRBJ1-5 once TRBV19 CASSIVAGNQPQHF
TRBJ2-3 . TRBV27 CASTPQSTDTQYF
TRBJ2-7 . TRBV12-3/TRBV12-4 CATSFGQAYEQYF
TRBJ2-3 . TRBV28 CASSRLGTDTQYF
TRBJ1-1 . TRBV5-1 CASSGRQGASAEAFF
TRBJ2-2 . TRBV4-2 CASSQPQGPTGELFF
TRBJ2-3 . TRBV4-2 CASSHPRGLAGGPITDTQYF
TRBJ1-1 . TRBV30 CAWAGQRNTEAFF
TRBJ1-1 . TRBV6-5 CATKVPREDTEAFF
TRBJ1-2 . TRBV28 CASSPLTGGGYTF
TRBJ2-1 . TRBV5-1 CASSLAPSGGYNEQFF